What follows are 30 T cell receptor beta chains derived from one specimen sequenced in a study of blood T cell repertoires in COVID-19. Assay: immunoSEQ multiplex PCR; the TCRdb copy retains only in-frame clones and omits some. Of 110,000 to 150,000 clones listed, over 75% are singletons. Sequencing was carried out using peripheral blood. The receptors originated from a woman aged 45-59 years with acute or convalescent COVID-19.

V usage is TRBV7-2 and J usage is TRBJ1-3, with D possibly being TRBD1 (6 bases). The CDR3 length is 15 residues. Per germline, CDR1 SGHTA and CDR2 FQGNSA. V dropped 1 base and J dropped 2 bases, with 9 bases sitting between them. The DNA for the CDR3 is TGTGCCAGCAGCTTAGGTACAGGGACTGGAAACACCATATATTTT. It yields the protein CASSLGTGTGNTIYF.

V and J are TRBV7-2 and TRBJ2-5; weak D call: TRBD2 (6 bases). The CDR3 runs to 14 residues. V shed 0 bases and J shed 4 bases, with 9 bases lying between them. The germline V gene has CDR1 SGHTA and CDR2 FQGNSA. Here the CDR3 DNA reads TGTGCCAGCAGCTTAGCCGGGGGTGGAGAGACCCAGTACTTC. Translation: CASSLAGGGETQYF.

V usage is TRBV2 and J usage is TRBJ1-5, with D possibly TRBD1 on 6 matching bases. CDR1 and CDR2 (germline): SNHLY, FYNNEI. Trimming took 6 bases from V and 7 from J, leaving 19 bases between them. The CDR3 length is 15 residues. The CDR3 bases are TGTGCCAGCAGCCCTAATTTGGGGGCAGGGCAGCCCCAGCATTTT. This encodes CASSPNLGAGQPQHF.

CDR3: CASSLEYRDSRDEQFF. In nucleotides, the CDR3 is TGTGCCAGCAGCTTGGAATACCGGGACAGTAGGGATGAGCAGTTCTTC. The V gene is TRBV5-6, the J gene TRBJ2-1; 7 nucleotides line up with TRBD1. The germline V gene has CDR1 SGHDT and CDR2 YYEEEE. The CDR3 loop spans 16 amino acids. V shed 0 bases and J 8 bases; nucleotides not matched to a gene: 11.

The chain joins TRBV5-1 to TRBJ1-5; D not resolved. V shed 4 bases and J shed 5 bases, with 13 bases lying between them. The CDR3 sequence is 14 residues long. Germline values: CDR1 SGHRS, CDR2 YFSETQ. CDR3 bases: TGCGCCAGCAGCCTTGACGTTGGAGATCAGCCCCAGCATTTT. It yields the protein CASSLDVGDQPQHF.

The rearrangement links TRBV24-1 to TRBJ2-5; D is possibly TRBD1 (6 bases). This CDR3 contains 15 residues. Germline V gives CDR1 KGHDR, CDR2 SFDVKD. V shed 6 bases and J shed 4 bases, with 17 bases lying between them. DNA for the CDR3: TGTGCCACCAGTACCTGGACAGAGCGAGGAGAGACCCAGTACTTC. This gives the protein CATSTWTERGETQYF.

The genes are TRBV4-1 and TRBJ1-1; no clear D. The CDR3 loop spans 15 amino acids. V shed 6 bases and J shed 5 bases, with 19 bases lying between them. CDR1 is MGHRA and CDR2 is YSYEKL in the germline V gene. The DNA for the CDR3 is TGCGCCAGCAGTCTTTTAGCCGGGGAAGGGACTGAAGCTTTCTTT. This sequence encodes CASSLLAGEGTEAFF.

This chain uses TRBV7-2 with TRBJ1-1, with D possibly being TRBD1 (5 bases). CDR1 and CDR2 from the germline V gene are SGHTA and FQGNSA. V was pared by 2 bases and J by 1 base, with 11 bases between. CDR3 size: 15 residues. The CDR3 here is CASSLSGDANTEAFF. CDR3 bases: TGTGCCAGCAGCTTAAGCGGGGACGCGAACACTGAAGCTTTCTTT. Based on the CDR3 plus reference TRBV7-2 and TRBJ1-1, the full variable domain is GAGVSQSPSNKVTEKGKDVELRCDPISGHTALYWYRQSLGQGLEFLIYFQGNSAPDKSGLPSDRFSAERTGGSVSTLTIQRTQQEDSAVYLCASSLSGDANTEAFFGQGTRLTVV.

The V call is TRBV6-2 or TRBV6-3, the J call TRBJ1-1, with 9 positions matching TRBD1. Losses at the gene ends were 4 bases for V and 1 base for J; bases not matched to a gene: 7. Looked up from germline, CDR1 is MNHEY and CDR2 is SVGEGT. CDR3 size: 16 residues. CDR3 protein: CASSSWTGVRNTEAFF. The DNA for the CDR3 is TGTGCCAGCAGTTCCTGGACAGGGGTACGGAACACTGAAGCTTTCTTT.

CDR3 coding DNA: TGTGCCAGCAGCTTAGATCGTCGCGGCCGTCCCAGTGGCTACACCTTC. Translated: CASSLDRRGRPSGYTF. The V call is TRBV11-2, the J call TRBJ1-2; D is undetermined. Germline CDR1 reads SGHAT; CDR2 reads FQNNGV. The CDR3 runs 16 residues. V was clipped by 0 bases and J by 7 bases, with 18 bases between them.

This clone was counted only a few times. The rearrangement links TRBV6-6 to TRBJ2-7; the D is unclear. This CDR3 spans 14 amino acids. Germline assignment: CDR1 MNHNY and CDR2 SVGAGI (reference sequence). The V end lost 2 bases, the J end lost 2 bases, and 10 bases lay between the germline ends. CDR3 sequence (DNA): TGTGCCAGCAGTTACACCGACGGAGCCTACGAGCAGTACTTC. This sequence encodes CASSYTDGAYEQYF.

CDR3 DNA sequence: TGTGCCAGCAGCGTAGATTTGGGGACAGGGTCTGGCTACACCTTC. This gives the protein CASSVDLGTGSGYTF. This chain links TRBV9 with TRBJ1-2; TRBD1 agrees at 9 bases. The germline V gene has CDR1 SGDLS and CDR2 YYNGEE. The V gene end was trimmed by 0 bases and the J gene end by 7 bases; junction bases not matched to a gene: 7. This CDR3 spans 15 amino acids.

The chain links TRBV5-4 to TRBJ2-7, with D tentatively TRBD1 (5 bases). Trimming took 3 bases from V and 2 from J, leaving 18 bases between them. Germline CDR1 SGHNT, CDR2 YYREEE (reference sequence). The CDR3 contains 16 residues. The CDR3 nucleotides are TGTGCCAGCAGCTCTCAGGGATCAGGGTCACCCTACGAGCAGTACTTC. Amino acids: CASSSQGSGSPYEQYF.

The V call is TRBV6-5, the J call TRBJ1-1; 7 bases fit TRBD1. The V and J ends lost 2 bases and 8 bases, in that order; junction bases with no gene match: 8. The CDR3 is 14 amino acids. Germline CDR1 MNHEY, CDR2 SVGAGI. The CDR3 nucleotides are TGTGCCAGCAGTTACGGACAGGCGGCCGTCGAAGCTTTCTTT. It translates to CASSYGQAAVEAFF.

This chain's CDR3 is CASSYRGAGTDTQYF. As DNA, the CDR3 is TGTGCCAGCAGTTACCGGGGGGCGGGCACAGATACGCAGTATTTT. The chain has TRBV6-5 and TRBJ2-3, with a possible D match to TRBD2 (7 bases). CDR3 length: 15 residues. V lost 2 bases to trimming and J lost 1 base, with 10 bases between them. From germline, CDR1 is MNHEY and CDR2 SVGAGI.

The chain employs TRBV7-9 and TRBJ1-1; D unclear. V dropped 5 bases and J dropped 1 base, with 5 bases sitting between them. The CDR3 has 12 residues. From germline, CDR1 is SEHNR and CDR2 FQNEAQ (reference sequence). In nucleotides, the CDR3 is TGTGCCAGCAGCAGAGAGAACACTGAAGCTTTCTTT. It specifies CASSRENTEAFF. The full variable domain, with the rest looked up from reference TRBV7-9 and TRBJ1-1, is DTGVSQNPRHKITKRGQNVTFRCDPISEHNRLYWYRQTLGQGPEFLTYFQNEAQLEKSRLLSDRFSAERPKGSFSTLEIQRTEQGDSAMYLCASSRENTEAFFGQGTRLTVV.

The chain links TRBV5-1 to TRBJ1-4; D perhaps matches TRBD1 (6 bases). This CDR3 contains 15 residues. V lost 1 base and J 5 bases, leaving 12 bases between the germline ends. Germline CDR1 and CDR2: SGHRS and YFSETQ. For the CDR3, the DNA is TGCGCCAGCAGCTTGTTGGGGGCCCTCAATGAAAAACTGTTTTTT. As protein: CASSLLGALNEKLFF. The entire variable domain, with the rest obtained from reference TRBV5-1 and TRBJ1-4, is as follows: KAGVTQTPRYLIKTRGQQVTLSCSPISGHRSVSWYQQTPGQGLQFLFEYFSETQRNKGNFPGRFSGRQFSNSRSEMNVSTLELGDSALYLCASSLLGALNEKLFFGSGTQLSVL.

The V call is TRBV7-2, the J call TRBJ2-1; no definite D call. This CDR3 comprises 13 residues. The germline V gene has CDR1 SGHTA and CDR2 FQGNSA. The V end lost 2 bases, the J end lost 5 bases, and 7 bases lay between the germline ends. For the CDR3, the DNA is TGTGCCAGCAGCTTAACCCGAGACAATGAGCAGTTCTTC. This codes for CASSLTRDNEQFF.

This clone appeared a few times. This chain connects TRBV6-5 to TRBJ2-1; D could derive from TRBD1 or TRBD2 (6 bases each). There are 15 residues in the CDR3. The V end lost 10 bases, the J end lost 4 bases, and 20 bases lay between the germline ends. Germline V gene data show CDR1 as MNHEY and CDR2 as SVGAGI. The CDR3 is CATLYSGADYNEQFF. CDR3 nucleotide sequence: TGTGCCACCCTTTACTCGGGGGCCGATTACAATGAGCAGTTCTTC.

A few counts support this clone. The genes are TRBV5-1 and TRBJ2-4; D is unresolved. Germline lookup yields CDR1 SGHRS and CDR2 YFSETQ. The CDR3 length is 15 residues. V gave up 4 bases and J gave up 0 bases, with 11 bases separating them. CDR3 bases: TGCGCCAGCAGCCCCATCCTAGGAGCCAAAAACATTCAGTACTTC. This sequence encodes CASSPILGAKNIQYF.

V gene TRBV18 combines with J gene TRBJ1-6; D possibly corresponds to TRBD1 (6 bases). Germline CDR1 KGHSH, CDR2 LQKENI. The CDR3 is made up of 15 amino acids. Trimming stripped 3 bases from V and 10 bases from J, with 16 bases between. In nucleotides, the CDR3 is TGTGCCAGCTCACCGGGGGCAGGGGCGGAATCACCCCTCCACTTT. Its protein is CASSPGAGAESPLHF.

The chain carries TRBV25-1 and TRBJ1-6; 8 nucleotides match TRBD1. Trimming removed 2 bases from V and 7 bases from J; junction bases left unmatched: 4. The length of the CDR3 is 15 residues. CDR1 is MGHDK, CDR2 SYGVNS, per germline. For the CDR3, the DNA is TGTGCCAGCAGTGAAGACAGGGGAGGGAATTCACCCCTCCACTTT. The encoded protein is CASSEDRGGNSPLHF.

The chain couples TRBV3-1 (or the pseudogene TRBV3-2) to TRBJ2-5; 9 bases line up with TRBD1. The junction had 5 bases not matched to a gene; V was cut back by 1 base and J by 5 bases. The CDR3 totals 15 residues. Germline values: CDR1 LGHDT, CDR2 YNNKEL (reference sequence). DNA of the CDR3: TGTGCCAGCAGCCAAGGGACAGGGGATGGCGAGACCCAGTACTTC. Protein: CASSQGTGDGETQYF.

DNA of the CDR3: TGTGCCAGCACTCCGGAGGGTTCTGGAAACACCATATATTTT. Its translation is CASTPEGSGNTIYF. The chain couples TRBV28 to TRBJ1-3; the D is unclear. There are 14 residues in the CDR3. Germline V CDR1 and CDR2: MDHEN, SYDVKM. With 7 bases removed from V and 1 base from J, the gap between germline ends came to 11 bases.

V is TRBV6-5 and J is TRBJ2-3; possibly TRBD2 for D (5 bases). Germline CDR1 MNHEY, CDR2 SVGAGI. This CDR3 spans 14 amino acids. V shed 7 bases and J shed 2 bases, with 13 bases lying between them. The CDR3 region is CASKVEDLTDTQYF. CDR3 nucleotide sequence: TGTGCCAGCAAGGTGGAGGACCTCACAGATACGCAGTATTTT.

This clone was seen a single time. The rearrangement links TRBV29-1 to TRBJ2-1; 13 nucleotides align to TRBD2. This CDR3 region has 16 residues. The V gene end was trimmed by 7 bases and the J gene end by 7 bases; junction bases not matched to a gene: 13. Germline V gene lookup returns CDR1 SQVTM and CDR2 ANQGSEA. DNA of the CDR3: TGCAGCGACAAATCGGGACTAGCGGGGATAGAGAATGAGCAGTTCTTC. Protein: CSDKSGLAGIENEQFF.

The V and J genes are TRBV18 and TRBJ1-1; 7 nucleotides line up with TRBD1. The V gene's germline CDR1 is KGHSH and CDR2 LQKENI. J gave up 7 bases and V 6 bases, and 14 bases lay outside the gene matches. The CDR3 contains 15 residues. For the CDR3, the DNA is TGTGCCAGCTCTCCGTACAGGGGTACAGCAGGTGAAGCTTTCTTT. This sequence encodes CASSPYRGTAGEAFF.

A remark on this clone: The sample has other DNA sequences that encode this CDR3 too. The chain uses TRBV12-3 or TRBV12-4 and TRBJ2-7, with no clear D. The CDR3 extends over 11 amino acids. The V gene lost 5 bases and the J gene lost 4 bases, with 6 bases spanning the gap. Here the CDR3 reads CASSSQYEQYF. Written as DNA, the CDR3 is TGTGCCAGCAGTAGCCAATACGAGCAGTACTTC.

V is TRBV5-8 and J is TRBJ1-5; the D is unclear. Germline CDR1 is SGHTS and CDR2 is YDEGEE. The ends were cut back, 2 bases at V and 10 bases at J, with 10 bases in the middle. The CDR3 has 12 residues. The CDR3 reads CASSFERAPQHF. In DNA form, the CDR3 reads TGTGCCAGCAGCTTTGAGAGGGCACCCCAGCATTTT.

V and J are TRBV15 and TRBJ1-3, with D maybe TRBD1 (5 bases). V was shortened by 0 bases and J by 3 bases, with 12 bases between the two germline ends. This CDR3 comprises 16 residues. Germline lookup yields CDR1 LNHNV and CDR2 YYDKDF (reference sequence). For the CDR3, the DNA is TGTGCCACCAGCAGAGATAATCAGGGCAGTGGAAACACCATATATTTT. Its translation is CATSRDNQGSGNTIYF. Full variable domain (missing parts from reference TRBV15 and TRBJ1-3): DAMVIQNPRYQVTQFGKPVTLSCSQTLNHNVMYWYQQKSSQAPKLLFHYYDKDFNNEADTPDNFQSRRPNTSFCFLDIRSPGLGDTAMYLCATSRDNQGSGNTIYFGEGSWLTVV.